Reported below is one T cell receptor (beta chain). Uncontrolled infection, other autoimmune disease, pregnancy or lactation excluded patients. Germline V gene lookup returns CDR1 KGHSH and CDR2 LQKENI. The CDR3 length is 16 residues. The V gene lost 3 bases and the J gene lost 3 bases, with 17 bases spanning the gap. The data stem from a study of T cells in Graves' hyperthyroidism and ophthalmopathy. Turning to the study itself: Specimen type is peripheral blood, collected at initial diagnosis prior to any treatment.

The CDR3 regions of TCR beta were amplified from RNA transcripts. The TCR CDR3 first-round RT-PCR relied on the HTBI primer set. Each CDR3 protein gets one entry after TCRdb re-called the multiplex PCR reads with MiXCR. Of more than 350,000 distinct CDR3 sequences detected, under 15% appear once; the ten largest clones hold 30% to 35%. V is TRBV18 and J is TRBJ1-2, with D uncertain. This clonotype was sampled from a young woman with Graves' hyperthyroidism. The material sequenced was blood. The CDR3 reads CASSPAIPLEDYGYTF. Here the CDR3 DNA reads TGTGCCAGCTCACCCGCGATCCCACTCGAGGACTATGGCTACACCTTC.